The 28 T cell receptor beta chains listed next were all sequenced from one sample in a study of T cells in Graves' hyperthyroidism and ophthalmopathy. Amplification of TCR beta CDR3 regions used RNA as the template. Carried out on the TCR CDR3, a first-round RT-PCR used the HTBI primer set. TCRdb reprocessed the multiplex PCR reads via MiXCR and lists one record per CDR3 protein. The sample yields roughly 570,000 distinct CDR3 sequences, under 60% seen once. Sequenced material: peripheral blood or thyroid tissue (not recorded which). These receptors came from an adult woman with Graves' disease, either hyperthyroidism or ophthalmopathy (not recorded which).

There are many counts of this clonotype. The V call is TRBV7-8, the J call TRBJ2-2, with D maybe TRBD1 (6 bases). The CDR3 has 15 residues. Germline assignment: CDR1 SGHVS and CDR2 FQNEAQ. The V and J ends lost 5 bases and 8 bases respectively, with 18 bases between them. CDR3 sequence reads: CASSPRGGPGGELFF. The CDR3 nucleotides are TGTGCCAGCAGCCCCAGGGGCGGACCCGGGGGGGAGCTGTTTTTT.

This clonotype was observed many times. The CDR3 end shows no conserved phenylalanine or tryptophan, and so a read error is likely. It is unclear where the CDR3 begins or ends on the DNA, so no DNA is shown, and the CDR3 is as TCRdb lists it. The chain has TRBV5-1 and TRBJ2-2; no DNA check was done on the table's D call, TRBD2. The V gene's germline CDR1 is SGHRS and CDR2 YFSETQ. With termini counted, the CDR3 has 11 amino acids. CDR3 loop: CASSRRPTDAL.

The chain carries TRBV20-1 and TRBJ1-2; 7 bases map to TRBD1. V lost 3 bases to trimming and J lost 7 bases; unmatched junction nucleotides: 8. The germline CDR1 and CDR2 sequences are DFQATT and SNEGSKA (reference sequence). This CDR3 contains 13 residues. The CDR3 reads CSARVGQWGGYTF. CDR3 DNA sequence: TGCAGTGCTAGGGTGGGACAGTGGGGTGGCTACACCTTC.

The J gene is TRBJ1-1, the V gene TRBV19; 7 bases map to TRBD1. CDR1 and CDR2 (germline): LNHDA, SQIVND (reference sequence). The CDR3 consists of 13 residues. V dropped 5 bases and J dropped 4; count of bases not matched to a gene: 4. CDR3 nucleotide sequence: TGTGCCAGTAGTGAGCGGACAGGCACTGAAGCTTTCTTT. Encoded protein: CASSERTGTEAFF.

There are many counts of this clonotype. The chain links TRBV24-1 to TRBJ1-4, with D tentatively TRBD1 (6 bases). Between the trimmed V and J ends, which lost 9 bases and 8 bases, there was a span of 18 bases. The length of the CDR3 is 14 residues. Germline-derived CDR1 and CDR2 are KGHDR and SFDVKD. The CDR3 DNA follows: TGTGCCACCGGATCACAGGGAGGCCGAGAAAAACTGTTTTTT. Protein product: CATGSQGGREKLFF.

CDR3 loop: CAISDPLPRLAGGMMETQYF. The CDR3 DNA is TGTGCCATCAGTGACCCCTTGCCTCGACTAGCGGGGGGGATGATGGAGACCCAGTACTTC. This chain links TRBV10-3 with TRBJ2-5; the match to TRBD2 covers 14 bases. Germline V gene data show CDR1 as ENHRY and CDR2 as SYGVKD. The CDR3 loop spans 20 amino acids. V was pared by 3 bases and J by 5 bases, with 17 bases of the junction left unmatched.

This clonotype was seen a few times. The genes are TRBV10-3 and TRBJ1-6; a weak D match, TRBD1 (6 bases). Germline assignment: CDR1 ENHRY and CDR2 SYGVKD. The CDR3 is made up of 13 amino acids. Between the trimmed V and J ends, which lost 10 bases and 8 bases, there was a span of 15 bases. CDR3 sequence: CATGQQKDSPLHF. The CDR3 DNA is TGTGCCACAGGACAGCAAAAAGATTCACCCCTCCACTTT.

In its sample, this clonotype was seen many times. The CDR3 loop reads CASSQGRPSEGYTF. The CDR3, as DNA: TGCGCCAGCAGCCAGGGAAGGCCGAGTGAAGGCTACACCTTC. The V gene is TRBV5-1, the J gene TRBJ1-2; D possibly corresponds to TRBD1 (5 bases). CDR3 length: 14 residues. V lost 4 bases to trimming and J lost 8 bases, with 18 bases between them. Germline CDR1 SGHRS, CDR2 YFSETQ.

This clonotype was detected many times. The chain combines TRBV10-3 with TRBJ1-5, with D perhaps matching TRBD1 (5 bases). Germline loops: CDR1 ENHRY, CDR2 SYGVKD. This CDR3 has 14 amino acids. Trimming left V 2 bases short and J 1 base short, with 6 bases between. CDR3 sequence: CAISERGSNQPQHF. In nucleotides, the CDR3 is TGTGCCATCAGTGAGAGGGGAAGCAATCAGCCCCAGCATTTT.

V gene TRBV7-9 combines with J gene TRBJ2-5; tentative D call: TRBD1 (6 bases). CDR3 length: 14 residues. CDR1 and CDR2 from the germline V gene are SEHNR and FQNEAQ (reference sequence). The V end lost 7 bases, the J end lost 5 bases, and 17 bases lay between the germline ends. The CDR3 DNA is TGTGCCAGCACACTGGCCAGGGGCAGGGAGACCCAGTACTTC. It specifies CASTLARGRETQYF. Looking up the rest from reference TRBV7-9 and TRBJ2-5 gives the full variable domain: DTGVSQNPRHKITKRGQNVTFRCDPISEHNRLYWYRQTLGQGPEFLTYFQNEAQLEKSRLLSDRFSAERPKGSFSTLEIQRTEQGDSAMYLCASTLARGRETQYFGPGTRLLVL.

The V call is TRBV20-1, the J call TRBJ1-3; TRBD1 aligns across 10 bases. Trimming at V came to 6 bases and at J to 8 bases, leaving 7 bases not matched to a gene. Germline CDR1 is DFQATT and CDR2 is SNEGSKA (reference sequence). The CDR3 has 13 residues. The CDR3 nucleotides are TGCAGTGCATCCGGACAGGGGGAAGACACCATATATTTT. Translated: CSASGQGEDTIYF.

This chain links TRBV2 with TRBJ1-3; the match to TRBD1 covers 7 bases. The CDR3 is 14 amino acids. Germline assignment: CDR1 SNHLY and CDR2 FYNNEI. The V segment lost 10 bases and the J segment 8 bases; nucleotides outside the gene matches: 14. CDR3 nucleotide sequence: TGTGCCACCAGAGGTCGGGACAGCGCGGACACCATATATTTT. Its translation is CATRGRDSADTIYF.

Points on this clonotype: A junction boundary mismatches the germline segment, possibly from a read error. This chain joins TRBV14 and TRBJ1-2; 7 bases agree with TRBD1. Germline CDR1 reads SGHDN; CDR2 reads FVKESK. CDR3 length equals 13 residues. CDR3 protein: CASSQWAGQRLIF. In nucleotides, the CDR3 is TGTGCCAGCAGCCAGTGGGCGGGACAGCGGCTCATTTTC.

This chain joins TRBV7-9 and TRBJ2-1, with D unclear. CDR1 is SEHNR and CDR2 is FQNEAQ in the germline V gene (reference sequence). Trimming shortened V by 5 bases and J by 8 bases, and 7 bases separated the two germline ends. The length of the CDR3 is 11 residues. The CDR3 sequence: CASSLNDEQFF. The CDR3 DNA follows: TGTGCCAGCAGCCTTAATGATGAGCAGTTCTTC.

This clonotype has only a few counts. The chain joins TRBV7-2 to TRBJ2-3; D is perhaps TRBD2 (5 bases). The V end lost 5 bases, the J end lost 8 bases, and 17 bases lay between the germline ends. The CDR3 contains 14 residues. Germline V CDR1 and CDR2: SGHTA, FQGNSA. For the CDR3, the DNA is TGTGCCAGCAGCCCGCGGACTGAAACGCGTACGCAGTATTTT. Translated: CASSPRTETRTQYF.

This clonotype was seen more than once but under ten times. CDR3 in DNA: TGTGCCAGTACGGACAGGGTTGATTCACCCCTCCACTTT. Translation: CASTDRVDSPLHF. This chain links TRBV10-3 with TRBJ1-6, with 8 bases fitting TRBD1. The V segment lost 10 bases and the J segment 8 bases; nucleotides outside the gene matches: 7. Germline V CDR1 and CDR2: ENHRY, SYGVKD. This CDR3 comprises 13 residues.

The rearrangement joins TRBV10-3 to TRBJ1-1; no clear D gene. Germline V lookup: CDR1 ENHRY, CDR2 SYGVKD. V lost 5 bases, J lost 6 bases, and 13 bases lay in between. The CDR3 sequence is 13 residues long. CDR3 residues: CAISKAERAEAFF. The CDR3 DNA is TGTGCCATCAGTAAGGCCGAACGCGCTGAAGCTTTCTTT.

The chain joins TRBV7-8 to TRBJ2-7, with D tentatively TRBD2 (7 bases). V was pared by 4 bases and J by 2 bases, with 12 bases between. The V gene's germline CDR1 is SGHVS and CDR2 FQNEAQ. The CDR3 is made up of 14 amino acids. CDR3 loop: CASSSRGAAYEQYF. Here the CDR3 DNA reads TGTGCCAGCAGCTCACGGGGGGCCGCCTACGAGCAGTACTTC.

This clonotype was picked up a small number of times. The rearrangement joins TRBV4-2 to TRBJ2-2; no clear D gene. Per germline, CDR1 LGHNA and CDR2 YNFKEQ. CDR3 length: 16 residues. V lost 2 bases, J lost 5 bases, and 15 bases lay in between. CDR3 sequence: CASSQITWGGTGELFF. The CDR3, as DNA: TGTGCCAGCAGCCAAATTACCTGGGGTGGAACCGGGGAGCTGTTTTTT.

About this clonotype: This likely comes from a read error, as the CDR3 has no conserved phenylalanine or tryptophan at its end. The limits of the CDR3 on the DNA are not certain, so only TCRdb's listed CDR3 is given. The J gene is TRBJ1-1, the V gene TRBV9. The CDR3 has 8 residues if both end residues are counted. Germline V gene lookup returns CDR1 SGDLS and CDR2 YYNGEE. The CDR3 reads CASTPGLA.

The sample holds many counts of this clonotype. The chain carries TRBV12-3 or TRBV12-4 and TRBJ1-4, with TRBD1 as a possible D gene (6 bases). This CDR3 is 15 amino acids long. The V end lost 6 bases, the J end lost 4 bases, and 15 bases lay between the germline ends. The CDR3 DNA reads as TGTGCCAGCAGCACCGGGACATTCGGTAATGAAAAACTGTTTTTT. It is translated as CASSTGTFGNEKLFF.

The V call is TRBV19, the J call TRBJ2-5, with 9 bases that match TRBD1. This CDR3 is 13 amino acids long. The trim removed 6 bases at V and 9 bases at J, leaving 8 bases unmatched. Germline V CDR1 and CDR2: LNHDA, SQIVND (reference sequence). CDR3 sequence: CASRRQGDQPQYF. The CDR3 DNA sequence: TGTGCCAGTAGGAGACAGGGGGATCAGCCCCAGTACTTC.

This chain connects TRBV12-3 or TRBV12-4 to TRBJ1-6, with 7 nucleotides matching TRBD1. This CDR3 has 13 amino acids. The V segment lost 3 bases and the J segment 10 bases; nucleotides outside the gene matches: 3. The CDR3 nucleotides read TGTGCCAGCAGTTTCCCAGGGGGGTCACCCCTCCACTTT. This translates into CASSFPGGSPLHF.

CDR3 sequence reads: CASSLGQPISYGYTF. In DNA form, the CDR3 reads TGCGCCAGCAGCTTGGGACAGCCGATTAGCTATGGCTACACCTTC. V gene TRBV5-1 combines with J gene TRBJ1-2; maybe TRBD1 (5 bases). Germline V gene lookup returns CDR1 SGHRS and CDR2 YFSETQ. V was pared by 0 bases and J by 4 bases, with 13 bases between. CDR3 length: 15 residues.

Many counts were recorded for this clonotype. The rearrangement links TRBV4-1 to TRBJ1-1, with D tentatively TRBD1 (5 bases). CDR1 and CDR2 (germline): MGHRA, YSYEKL. Between the trimmed V and J ends, which lost 5 bases and 2 bases, there was a span of 15 bases. The CDR3 loop spans 15 amino acids. The CDR3 DNA reads as TGCGCCAGCAGCTTACCAGGGAGCCCCAACACTGAAGCTTTCTTT. Protein: CASSLPGSPNTEAFF.

This sequence joins TRBV7-2 and TRBJ1-1; D is uncertain. The CDR3 runs 14 residues. V lost 3 bases, J lost 0 bases, and 8 bases lay in between. Looked up from germline, CDR1 is SGHTA and CDR2 is FQGNSA. CDR3 bases: TGTGCCAGCAGCTTCGGGAGATTGAACACTGAAGCTTTCTTT. It specifies CASSFGRLNTEAFF.

Concerning this clonotype: This sequence may be a read error, since a much larger clone differs from it by one base. The chain joins TRBV4-1 to TRBJ1-1; TRBD1 is a possible D gene (5 bases). CDR1 and CDR2 from the germline V gene are MGHRA and YSYEKL. With 4 bases removed from V and 1 base from J, the gap between germline ends came to 19 bases. The CDR3 has 17 amino acids. This CDR3 is CASSPWTAMQGNTEAFF. The CDR3 DNA reads as TGCGCCAGCAGCCCTTGGACTGCAATGCAGGGGAACACTGAAGCTTTCTTT.

This clonotype has at least ten counts. This sequence joins TRBV3-1 and TRBJ1-5; TRBD1 is a possible D gene (5 bases). The CDR3 is 14 residues long. V was clipped by 4 bases and J by 4 bases, with 11 bases between them. Germline CDR1 and CDR2: LGHDT and YNNKEL (reference sequence). DNA for the CDR3: TGTGCCAGCAGCCTCCGGGGCCATAATCAGCCCCAGCATTTT. Translation gives CASSLRGHNQPQHF.